Shown below are 25 T cell receptor beta chains from a single sample sequenced in a study of blood T cell repertoires in COVID-19. Repertoires were generated with immunoSEQ multiplex PCR, while TCRdb's copy carries only in-frame clones and drops some. The sample has approximately 180,000 clones; over 75% are singletons. Sequencing input: peripheral blood. The receptors here all came from a man in his forties with active or convalescent COVID-19.

The V gene is TRBV27, the J gene TRBJ1-6; D is undetermined. The CDR3 consists of 12 residues. CDR1 is MNHEY, CDR2 SMNVEV, per germline (reference sequence). Trimming cost V 6 bases and J 5 bases, with 5 bases left between them. In nucleotides, the CDR3 is TGTGCCAGCAGCCCAGATAATTCACCCCTCCACTTT. This translates into CASSPDNSPLHF.

About this clone: The same CDR3 is also encoded by other DNA sequences in this sample. The chain joins TRBV20-1 to TRBJ2-5; D unclear. V was cut by 3 bases and J by 1 base, with 6 bases left in between. Germline values: CDR1 DFQATT, CDR2 SNEGSKA (reference sequence). CDR3 length: 12 amino acids. CDR3 nucleotide sequence: TGCAGTGCTAGTCCGTCCCAAGAGACCCAGTACTTC. Amino acid sequence: CSASPSQETQYF.

J is TRBJ1-5 and V is TRBV18; 9 bases agree with TRBD1. This CDR3 region has 18 residues. J gave up 4 bases and V 5 bases, and 15 bases lay outside the gene matches. From germline, CDR1 is KGHSH and CDR2 LQKENI. The CDR3 DNA sequence: TGTGCCAGCTCAGATAAGCCGGGACAGGGAGACCTTAATCAGCCCCAGCATTTT. Its protein product is CASSDKPGQGDLNQPQHF.

The chain recombines TRBV7-9 with TRBJ2-5; 9 bases align to TRBD1. V was pared by 4 bases and J by 5 bases, with 8 bases of the junction left unmatched. Germline V CDR1 and CDR2: SEHNR, FQNEAQ (reference sequence). The CDR3 is 15 residues long. Written as DNA, the CDR3 is TGTGCCAGCAGCTCAGGACAGGGGTCAGTCGAGACCCAGTACTTC. This codes for CASSSGQGSVETQYF.

The rearrangement joins TRBV7-2 to TRBJ2-5; TRBD1 aligns across 8 bases. Germline CDR1 reads SGHTA; CDR2 reads FQGNSA. The CDR3 runs to 17 residues. Losses at the gene ends were 1 base for V and 7 bases for J; bases not matched to a gene: 14. CDR3 sequence: CASSLGRGQDNEVTQYF. For the CDR3, the DNA is TGTGCCAGCAGCTTAGGCCGGGGACAGGACAACGAAGTGACCCAGTACTTC.

The CDR3 nucleotides read TGTGCCAGCAGTGCGGACAGGGCCCAGCCCCAGCATTTT. Translation: CASSADRAQPQHF. The chain is built from TRBV2 and TRBJ1-5; 8 nucleotides line up with TRBD1. The CDR3 sequence is 13 residues long. The junction had 3 bases not matched to a gene; V was cut back by 4 bases and J by 7 bases. Germline loops: CDR1 SNHLY, CDR2 FYNNEI. Using reference TRBV2 and TRBJ1-5 for the parts outside the CDR3, the full variable domain is EPEVTQTPSHQVTQMGQEVILRCVPISNHLYFYWYRQILGQKVEFLVSFYNNEISEKSEIFDDQFSVERPDGSNFTLKIRSTKLEDSAMYFCASSADRAQPQHFGDGTRLSIL.

The gene calls are TRBV2 and TRBJ1-1; D might be TRBD1 (5 bases). CDR1 SNHLY and CDR2 FYNNEI come from the germline V gene. CDR3 length equals 17 residues. The V end was cut by 1 base, the J end by 0 bases, with 15 bases between. CDR3: CASSEDEAGRLNTEAFF. The CDR3 region has the DNA TGTGCCAGCAGTGAAGACGAGGCGGGACGGTTGAACACTGAAGCTTTCTTT.

The chain recombines TRBV4-1 with TRBJ1-2, with 10 nucleotides matching TRBD1. This CDR3 is 19 amino acids long. Trimming at V came to 5 bases and at J to 3 bases, leaving 18 bases not matched to a gene. Germline loops: CDR1 MGHRA, CDR2 YSYEKL. CDR3: CASSTRLPGQGLLDYGYTF. For the CDR3, the DNA is TGCGCCAGCAGCACAAGATTACCGGGACAGGGGTTGTTGGACTATGGCTACACCTTC.

The rearrangement uses TRBV10-2 and TRBJ1-5; 10 bases map to TRBD1. Losses at the gene ends were 0 bases for V and 6 bases for J; bases not matched to a gene: 5. The V gene's germline CDR1 is WSHSY and CDR2 SAAADI. This CDR3 is 16 amino acids long. CDR3 sequence reads: CASSESTGGWGQPQHF. The CDR3 DNA reads TGCGCCAGCAGTGAGTCGACAGGGGGCTGGGGTCAGCCCCAGCATTTT.

The chain couples TRBV21-1 to TRBJ2-5; the tabulated D call, TRBD2, remains unverified against the DNA. TRBV21-1 corresponds to a pseudogene. The CDR3 runs 15 residues. This CDR3 reads CAPKHTGGPVKTQYF. The CDR3 coding sequence is TGTGCTCCCAAACACACGGGGGGGCCAGTAAAGACCCAGTACTTC.

This clone was seen a single time. The J gene is TRBJ2-5, the V gene TRBV7-2, with 8 bases lining up with TRBD2. CDR3 size: 13 residues. Germline lookup yields CDR1 SGHTA and CDR2 FQGNSA. The V segment lost 6 bases and the J segment 4 bases; nucleotides outside the gene matches: 4. DNA of the CDR3: TGTGCCAGCAGACGGGGGGGCGGAGAGACCCAGTACTTC. Encoded protein: CASRRGGGETQYF.

This clone has more than one count but fewer than ten. The rearrangement joins TRBV5-4 to TRBJ1-1; no firm D call. The CDR3 runs 15 residues. The V end was cut by 1 base, the J end by 4 bases, with 14 bases between. CDR1 SGHNT and CDR2 YYREEE come from the germline V gene (reference sequence). The CDR3 sequence: CASSLRGGMGTEAFF. As DNA, the CDR3 is TGTGCCAGCAGCTTGAGAGGCGGAATGGGCACTGAAGCTTTCTTT.

The table lists this clone with a few counts. This sequence joins TRBV28 and TRBJ2-4; D possibly corresponds to TRBD1 (5 bases). Trimming shortened V by 5 bases and J by 1 base, and 12 bases separated the two germline ends. CDR3 length: 15 residues. Germline lookup yields CDR1 MDHEN and CDR2 SYDVKM. CDR3: CASSVRVMAKNIQYF. The DNA of the CDR3 is TGTGCCAGCAGTGTCAGGGTTATGGCCAAAAACATTCAGTACTTC. Full variable domain (remainder filled in from reference TRBV28 and TRBJ2-4): DVKVTQSSRYLVKRTGEKVFLECVQDMDHENMFWYRQDPGLGLRLIYFSYDVKMKEKGDIPEGYSVSREKKERFSLILESASTNQTSMYLCASSVRVMAKNIQYFGAGTRLSVL.

The chain couples TRBV4-1 to TRBJ2-7, with D possibly TRBD1 on 5 matching bases. The germline V gene has CDR1 MGHRA and CDR2 YSYEKL. The V end was cut by 4 bases, the J end by 3 bases, with 7 bases between. This CDR3 is 12 amino acids long. The CDR3 loop is CASSLQGYEQYF. CDR3 nucleotides: TGCGCCAGCAGCCTGCAGGGCTACGAGCAGTACTTC.

The chain employs TRBV15 and TRBJ2-4; 10 nucleotides align to TRBD1. The V segment lost 0 bases and the J segment 1 base; nucleotides outside the gene matches: 9. Germline V CDR1 and CDR2: LNHNV, YYDKDF (reference sequence). The CDR3 runs to 19 residues. Here the CDR3 reads CATSRDLLPGQGAKNIQYF. DNA of the CDR3: TGTGCCACCAGCAGAGATCTACTTCCGGGACAGGGGGCCAAAAACATTCAGTACTTC. The variable domain in full, completed from reference TRBV15 and TRBJ2-4, reads DAMVIQNPRYQVTQFGKPVTLSCSQTLNHNVMYWYQQKSSQAPKLLFHYYDKDFNNEADTPDNFQSRRPNTSFCFLDIRSPGLGDTAMYLCATSRDLLPGQGAKNIQYFGAGTRLSVL.

The chain recombines TRBV27 with TRBJ2-3; TRBD1 agrees at 9 bases. Looked up from germline, CDR1 is MNHEY and CDR2 is SMNVEV (reference sequence). V shed 5 bases and J 4 bases; nucleotides not matched to a gene: 13. This CDR3 has 17 amino acids. This chain's CDR3 is CASSPHRPDRGPDTQYF. CDR3 coding DNA: TGTGCCAGCAGTCCGCACCGCCCGGACAGGGGCCCAGATACGCAGTATTTT.

The chain joins TRBV6-4 to TRBJ1-1; D gene unclear. V was trimmed by 6 bases and J by 0 bases, leaving 14 bases between them. There are 15 residues in the CDR3. Germline V lookup: CDR1 MRHNA, CDR2 SNTAGT. The CDR3 protein is CASRERHIMNTEAFF. The CDR3 DNA sequence: TGTGCCAGCAGAGAAAGACACATCATGAACACTGAAGCTTTCTTT.

V gene TRBV12-5 combines with J gene TRBJ2-1, with D perhaps TRBD1 (5 bases). Trimming took off 1 base at V and 6 bases at J, with 13 bases between the two ends. The CDR3 has 15 amino acids. CDR1 LGHNT and CDR2 FRNRAP come from the germline V gene. CDR3 protein: CASGLGQGIGNEQFF. The CDR3 nucleotides read TGTGCTAGTGGTTTGGGGCAGGGCATCGGCAATGAGCAGTTCTTC.

The chain employs TRBV11-3 and TRBJ2-1; unclear D gene. Per the germline V gene, CDR1 is SGHNT and CDR2 is YENEEA. The CDR3 is 13 amino acids. V was pared by 2 bases and J by 8 bases, with 10 bases between. The CDR3 sequence: CASSLSHQDEQFF. The CDR3, as DNA: TGTGCCAGCAGCTTATCCCATCAGGATGAGCAGTTCTTC. Full variable domain (outside the CDR3, taken from reference TRBV11-3 and TRBJ2-1): EAGVVQSPRYKIIEKKQPVAFWCNPISGHNTLYWYLQNLGQGPELLIRYENEEAVDDSQLPKDRFSAERLKGVDSTLKIQPAELGDSAVYLCASSLSHQDEQFFGPGTRLTVL.

The chain links TRBV29-1 to TRBJ2-2, with D possibly TRBD1 on 5 matching bases. Between the trimmed V and J ends, which lost 3 bases and 2 bases, there was a span of 7 bases. The CDR3 spans 13 residues. Germline CDR1 SQVTM, CDR2 ANQGSEA. CDR3 loop: CSVDQGNTGELFF. In DNA form, the CDR3 reads TGCAGCGTTGATCAGGGAAACACCGGGGAGCTGTTTTTT.

The chain joins TRBV6-2 or TRBV6-3 to TRBJ2-3; weak D call: TRBD2 (5 bases). Germline CDR1 and CDR2: MNHEY and SVGEGT. This CDR3 has 15 residues. Trimming pared 0 bases from V and 2 bases from J, leaving 9 bases between. CDR3 sequence reads: CASSYSRRATDTQYF. DNA for the CDR3: TGTGCCAGCAGTTACTCGAGGCGGGCCACAGATACGCAGTATTTT.

This chain links TRBV9 with TRBJ1-2; TRBD1 might be the D (5 bases). Trimming left V 4 bases short and J 1 base short, with 11 bases between. From germline, CDR1 is SGDLS and CDR2 YYNGEE. The CDR3 is made up of 14 amino acids. CDR3 nucleotide sequence: TGTGCCAGCAGCAGCAGGGTTTTTAACTATGGCTACACCTTC. This translates into CASSSRVFNYGYTF.

The table lists this clone with a few counts. The chain employs TRBV3-1 (or the pseudogene TRBV3-2) and TRBJ1-6; D might be TRBD1 (6 bases). The CDR3 has 14 amino acids. Germline CDR1 reads LGHDT; CDR2 reads YNNKEL (reference sequence). V lost 6 bases, J lost 7 bases, and 13 bases lay in between. In DNA, the CDR3 is TGTGCCAGCAGGGAAACAGGGACCAATTCACCCCTCCACTTT. This sequence encodes CASRETGTNSPLHF.

The gene calls are TRBV5-6 and TRBJ2-1; TRBD2 aligns across 9 bases. The CDR3 is made up of 17 amino acids. V lost 1 base to trimming and J lost 4 bases; unmatched junction nucleotides: 9. CDR1 is SGHDT, CDR2 YYEEEE, per germline. The CDR3 loop reads CASSLFMDSGGYNEQFF. In DNA form, the CDR3 reads TGTGCCAGCAGCTTGTTCATGGATAGCGGGGGATACAATGAGCAGTTCTTC.

The CDR3: CASSFPAGTGAMNTGELFF. The DNA of the CDR3 is TGTGCCAGCAGTTTCCCTGCCGGGACAGGGGCGATGAACACCGGGGAGCTGTTTTTT. J is TRBJ2-2 and V is TRBV28; 10 nucleotides align to TRBD1. J gave up 1 base and V 3 bases, and 11 bases lay outside the gene matches. Germline CDR1 reads MDHEN; CDR2 reads SYDVKM. The CDR3 runs to 19 residues.